This TCR beta chain originates from a study of OX40 agonist ivuxolimab in advanced cancers. Study summary: All patients had ivuxolimab intravenously every 2 weeks at 0.01 to 10 mg/kg. Two patients with cutaneous melanoma and one with hepatocellular carcinoma, three in total, showed partial responses.

Only in-frame clones appear in the TCRdb table, and some are missing; sequencing was by immunoSEQ multiplex PCR. The data hold tens of thousands of clones, with more than 75% observed a single time. Drawing of blood for sampling happened at baseline, at cycle 4 day 1, and at cycle 7 day 1. The CDR3 consists of 14 residues. Trimming left V 6 bases short and J 2 bases short, with 11 bases between. Germline CDR1 and CDR2: LNHDA and SQIVND (reference sequence). The specimen comprised CD4+ or CD8+ T cells sorted from blood, sampled in a trial of the OX40 agonist ivuxolimab. The V call is TRBV19, the J call TRBJ1-5; D ambiguous. The source is an adult with an advanced solid tumor such as melanoma, head and neck, liver or kidney cancer. CDR3 region: CASRDDSRNQPQHF. The CDR3 bases are TGTGCCAGTAGGGACGATTCGCGCAATCAGCCCCAGCATTTT.